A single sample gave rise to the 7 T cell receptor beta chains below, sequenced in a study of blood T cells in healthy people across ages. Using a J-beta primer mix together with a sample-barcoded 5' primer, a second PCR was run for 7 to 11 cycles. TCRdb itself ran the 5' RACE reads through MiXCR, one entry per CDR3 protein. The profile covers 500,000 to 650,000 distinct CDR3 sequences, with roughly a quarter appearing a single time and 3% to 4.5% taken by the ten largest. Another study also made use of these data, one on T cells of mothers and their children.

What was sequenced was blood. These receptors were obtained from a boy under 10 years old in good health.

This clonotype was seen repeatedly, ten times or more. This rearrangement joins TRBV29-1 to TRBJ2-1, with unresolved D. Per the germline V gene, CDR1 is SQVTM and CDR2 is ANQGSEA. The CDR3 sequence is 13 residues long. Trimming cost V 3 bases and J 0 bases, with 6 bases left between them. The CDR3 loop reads CSVDLSSYNEQFF. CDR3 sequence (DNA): TGCAGCGTTGATCTGAGCTCCTACAATGAGCAGTTCTTC.

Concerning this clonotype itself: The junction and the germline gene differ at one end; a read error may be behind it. CDR3 amino acids: CASGLGRGLGQETQCF. CDR3 DNA: TGTGCTAGTGGTTTGGGCAGGGGATTGGGTCAAGAGACCCAGTGCTTC. The J gene is TRBJ2-5, the V gene TRBV12-5; tentative D call: TRBD1 (6 bases). Germline V lookup: CDR1 LGHNT, CDR2 FRNRAP. The CDR3 spans 16 residues.

The CDR3 here is CATSEPLRRKAKNIQYF. In DNA, the CDR3 is TGTGCCACCAGTGAGCCCCTACGCAGGAAAGCCAAAAACATTCAGTACTTC. The chain combines TRBV24-1 with TRBJ2-4; D call uncertain. The V and J ends lost 4 bases and 0 bases respectively, with 15 bases between them. This CDR3 has 17 amino acids. Per the germline V gene, CDR1 is KGHDR and CDR2 is SFDVKD.

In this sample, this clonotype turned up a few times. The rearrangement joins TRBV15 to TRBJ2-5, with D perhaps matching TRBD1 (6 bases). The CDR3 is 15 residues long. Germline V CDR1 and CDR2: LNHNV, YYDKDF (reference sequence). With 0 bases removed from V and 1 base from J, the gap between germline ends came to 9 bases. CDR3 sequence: CATSREQGIQETQYF. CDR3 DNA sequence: TGTGCCACCAGCAGAGAACAGGGTATCCAAGAGACCCAGTACTTC.

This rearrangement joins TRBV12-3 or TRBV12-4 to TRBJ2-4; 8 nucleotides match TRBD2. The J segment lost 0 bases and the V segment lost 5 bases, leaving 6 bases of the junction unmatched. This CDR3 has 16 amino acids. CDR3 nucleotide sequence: TGTGCCAGCAGTCCACAGCGGGGGCTAGCCAAAAACATTCAGTACTTC. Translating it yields CASSPQRGLAKNIQYF.

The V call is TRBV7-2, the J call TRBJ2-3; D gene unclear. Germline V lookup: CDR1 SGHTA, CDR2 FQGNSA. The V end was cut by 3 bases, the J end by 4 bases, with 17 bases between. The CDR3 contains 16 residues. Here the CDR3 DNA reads TGTGCCAGCAGCTTCTCTTCCAGTTCCGAGGCAGATACGCAGTATTTT. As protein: CASSFSSSSEADTQYF. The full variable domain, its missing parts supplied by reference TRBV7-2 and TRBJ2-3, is GAGVSQSPSNKVTEKGKDVELRCDPISGHTALYWYRQSLGQGLEFLIYFQGNSAPDKSGLPSDRFSAERTGGSVSTLTIQRTQQEDSAVYLCASSFSSSSEADTQYFGPGTRLTVL.

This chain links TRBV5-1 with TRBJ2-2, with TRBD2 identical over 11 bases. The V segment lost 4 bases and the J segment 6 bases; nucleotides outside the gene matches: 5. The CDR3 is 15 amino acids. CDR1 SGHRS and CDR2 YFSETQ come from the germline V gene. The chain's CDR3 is CASSPSGGYAGELFF. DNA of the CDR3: TGCGCCAGCAGCCCTAGCGGGGGGTACGCCGGGGAGCTGTTTTTT.